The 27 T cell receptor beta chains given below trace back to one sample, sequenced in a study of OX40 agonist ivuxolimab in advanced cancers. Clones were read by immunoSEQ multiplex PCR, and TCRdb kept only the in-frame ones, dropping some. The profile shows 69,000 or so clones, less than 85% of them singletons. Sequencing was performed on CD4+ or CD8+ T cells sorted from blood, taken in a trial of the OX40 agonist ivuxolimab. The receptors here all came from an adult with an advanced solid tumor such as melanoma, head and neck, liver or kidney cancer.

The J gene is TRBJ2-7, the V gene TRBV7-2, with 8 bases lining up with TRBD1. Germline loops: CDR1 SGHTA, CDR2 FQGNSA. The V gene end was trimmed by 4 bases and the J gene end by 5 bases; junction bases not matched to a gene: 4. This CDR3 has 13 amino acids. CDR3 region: CASSSDRGNEQYF. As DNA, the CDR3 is TGTGCCAGCAGCTCCGACAGGGGCAACGAGCAGTACTTC.

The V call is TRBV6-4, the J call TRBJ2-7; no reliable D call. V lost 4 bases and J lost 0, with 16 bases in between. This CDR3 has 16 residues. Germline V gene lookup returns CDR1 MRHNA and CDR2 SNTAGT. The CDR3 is CASSAPRPKNSYEQYF. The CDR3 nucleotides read TGTGCCAGCAGTGCCCCGCGGCCTAAAAACTCCTACGAGCAGTACTTC.

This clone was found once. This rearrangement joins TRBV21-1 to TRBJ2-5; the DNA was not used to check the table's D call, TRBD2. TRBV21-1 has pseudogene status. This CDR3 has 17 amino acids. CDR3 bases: TGTGCCAGCAGCAAACCGGGGAGCGGGAGTCGGGAAGAGACCCAGTACTTC. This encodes CASSKPGSGSREETQYF.

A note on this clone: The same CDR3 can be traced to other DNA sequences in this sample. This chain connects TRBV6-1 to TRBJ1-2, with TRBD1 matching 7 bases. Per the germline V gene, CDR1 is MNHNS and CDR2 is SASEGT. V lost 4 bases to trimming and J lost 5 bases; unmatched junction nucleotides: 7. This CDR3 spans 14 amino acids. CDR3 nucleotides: TGTGCCAGCAGTGTGGAGGGGGCCTCTTATGGCTACACCTTC. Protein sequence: CASSVEGASYGYTF.

CDR3 sequence: CASSLQYEQYF. Written as DNA, the CDR3 is TGTGCCAGCAGCCTCCAGTACGAGCAGTACTTC. V usage is TRBV6-5 and J usage is TRBJ2-7; D gene uncertain. There are 11 residues in the CDR3. CDR1 and CDR2 (germline): MNHEY, SVGAGI. The V and J ends lost 6 bases and 4 bases respectively, with 7 bases between them.

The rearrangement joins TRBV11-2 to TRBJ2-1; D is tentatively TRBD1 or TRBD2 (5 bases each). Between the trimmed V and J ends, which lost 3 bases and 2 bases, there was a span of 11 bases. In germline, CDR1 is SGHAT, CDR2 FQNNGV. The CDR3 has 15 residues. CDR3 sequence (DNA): TGTGCCAGCAGCTTCCGGGACGGGCCCTACAATGAGCAGTTCTTC. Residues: CASSFRDGPYNEQFF.

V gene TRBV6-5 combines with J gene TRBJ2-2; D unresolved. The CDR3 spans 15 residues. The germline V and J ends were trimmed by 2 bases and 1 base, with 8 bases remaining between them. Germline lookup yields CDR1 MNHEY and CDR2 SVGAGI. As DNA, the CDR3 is TGTGCCAGCAGTTACGATCGGCTGAACACCGGGGAGCTGTTTTTT. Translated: CASSYDRLNTGELFF.

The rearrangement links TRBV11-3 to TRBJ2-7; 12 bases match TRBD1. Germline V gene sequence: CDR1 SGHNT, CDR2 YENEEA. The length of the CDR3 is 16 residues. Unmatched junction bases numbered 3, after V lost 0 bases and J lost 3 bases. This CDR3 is CASSLEGTGGNYEQYF. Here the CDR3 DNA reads TGTGCCAGCAGCTTAGAAGGGACAGGGGGCAACTACGAGCAGTACTTC.

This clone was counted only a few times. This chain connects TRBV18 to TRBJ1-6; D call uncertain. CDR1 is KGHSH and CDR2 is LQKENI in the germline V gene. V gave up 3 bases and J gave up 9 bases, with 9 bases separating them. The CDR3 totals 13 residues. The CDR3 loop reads CASSPELRSPLHF. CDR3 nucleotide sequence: TGTGCCAGCTCACCTGAATTGCGTTCACCCCTCCACTTT.

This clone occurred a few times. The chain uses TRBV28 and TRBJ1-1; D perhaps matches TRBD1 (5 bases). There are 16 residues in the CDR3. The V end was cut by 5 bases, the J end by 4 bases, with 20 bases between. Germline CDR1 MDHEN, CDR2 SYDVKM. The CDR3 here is CASSPRQWRGITEAFF. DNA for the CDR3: TGTGCCAGCAGTCCCCGTCAATGGAGGGGTATCACTGAAGCTTTCTTT.

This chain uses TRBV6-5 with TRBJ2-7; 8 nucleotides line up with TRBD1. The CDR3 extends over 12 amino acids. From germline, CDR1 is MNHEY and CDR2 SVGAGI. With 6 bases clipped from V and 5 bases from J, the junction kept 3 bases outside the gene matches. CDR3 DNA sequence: TGTGCCAGCAGATCACAGGGGGACGAGCAGTACTTC. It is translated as CASRSQGDEQYF.

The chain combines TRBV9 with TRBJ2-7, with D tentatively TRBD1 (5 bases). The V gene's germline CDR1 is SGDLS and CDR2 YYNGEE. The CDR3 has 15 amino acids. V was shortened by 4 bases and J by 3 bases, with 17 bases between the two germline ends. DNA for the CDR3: TGTGCCAGCAGCTCAAGTCCCCAGGGTCTCTACGAGCAGTACTTC. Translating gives CASSSSPQGLYEQYF.

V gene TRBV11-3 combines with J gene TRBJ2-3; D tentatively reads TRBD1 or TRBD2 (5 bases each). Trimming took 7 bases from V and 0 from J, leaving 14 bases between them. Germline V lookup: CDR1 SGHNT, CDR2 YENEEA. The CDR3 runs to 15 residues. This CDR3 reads CASTLGRISTDTQYF. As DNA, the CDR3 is TGTGCCAGCACCCTGGGACGGATTAGCACAGATACGCAGTATTTT.

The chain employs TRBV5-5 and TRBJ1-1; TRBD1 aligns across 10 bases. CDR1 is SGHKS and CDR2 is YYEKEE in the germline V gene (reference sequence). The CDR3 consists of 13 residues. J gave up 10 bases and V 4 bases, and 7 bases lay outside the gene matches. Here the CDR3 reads CASSLWTGGTAFF. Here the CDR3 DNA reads TGTGCCAGCAGCCTATGGACAGGGGGGACAGCTTTCTTT.

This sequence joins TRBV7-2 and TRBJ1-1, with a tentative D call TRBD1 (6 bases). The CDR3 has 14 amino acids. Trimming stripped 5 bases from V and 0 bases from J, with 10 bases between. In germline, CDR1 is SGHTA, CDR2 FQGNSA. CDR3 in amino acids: CASSAPGVNTEAFF. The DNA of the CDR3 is TGTGCCAGCAGCGCGCCAGGGGTGAACACTGAAGCTTTCTTT.

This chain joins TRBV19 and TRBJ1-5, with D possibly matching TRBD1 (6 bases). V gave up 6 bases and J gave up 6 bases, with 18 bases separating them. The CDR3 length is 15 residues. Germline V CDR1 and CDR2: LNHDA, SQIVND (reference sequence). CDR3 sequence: CASRQGVTLGQPQHF. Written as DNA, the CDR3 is TGTGCCAGTAGACAGGGAGTGACGCTGGGTCAGCCCCAGCATTTT.

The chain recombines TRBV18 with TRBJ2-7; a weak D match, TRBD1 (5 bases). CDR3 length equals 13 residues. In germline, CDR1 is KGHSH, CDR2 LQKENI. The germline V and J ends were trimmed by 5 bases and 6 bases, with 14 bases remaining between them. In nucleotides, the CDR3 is TGTGCCAGCTCATCTCGAAGGGGCCCCGAGCAGTACTTC. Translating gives CASSSRRGPEQYF.

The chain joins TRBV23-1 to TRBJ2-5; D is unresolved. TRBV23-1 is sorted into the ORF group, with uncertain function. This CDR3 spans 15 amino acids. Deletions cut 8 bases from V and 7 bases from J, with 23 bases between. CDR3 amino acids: CASPPRPSLLGTQYF. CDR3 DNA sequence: TGCGCCAGCCCCCCCAGGCCCAGCCTCTTGGGGACCCAGTACTTC.

DNA of the CDR3: TGCGCCAGCTCCCCCGACCTGAGCTCCTACAATGAGCAGTTCTTC. Translated: CASSPDLSSYNEQFF. V is TRBV5-1 and J is TRBJ2-1; D is unclear. CDR3 length: 15 residues. From germline, CDR1 is SGHRS and CDR2 YFSETQ. V lost 7 bases, J lost 0 bases, and 14 bases lay in between.

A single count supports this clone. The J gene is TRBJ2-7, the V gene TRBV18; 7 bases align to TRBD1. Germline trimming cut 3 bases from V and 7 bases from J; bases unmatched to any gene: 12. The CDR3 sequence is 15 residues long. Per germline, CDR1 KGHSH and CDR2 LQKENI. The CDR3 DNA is TGTGCCAGCTCACCGGGGACAGCGGTCCTGTATGAGCAGTACTTC. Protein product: CASSPGTAVLYEQYF.

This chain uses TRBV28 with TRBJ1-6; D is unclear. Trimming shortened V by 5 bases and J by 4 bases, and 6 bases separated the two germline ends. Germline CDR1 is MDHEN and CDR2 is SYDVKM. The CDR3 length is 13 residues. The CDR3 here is CASSHEYNSPLHF. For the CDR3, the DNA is TGTGCCAGCAGTCACGAATATAATTCACCCCTCCACTTT.

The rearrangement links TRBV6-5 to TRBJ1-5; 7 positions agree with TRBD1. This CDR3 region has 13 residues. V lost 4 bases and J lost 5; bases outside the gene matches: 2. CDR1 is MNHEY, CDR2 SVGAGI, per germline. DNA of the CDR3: TGTGCCAGCAGTTTAACAGGGGATCAGCCCCAGCATTTT. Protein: CASSLTGDQPQHF.

The CDR3 DNA reads TGCGCCAGCAGCCAGGGCCACGAGCAGTACTTC. Translation: CASSQGHEQYF. This rearrangement joins TRBV4-3 to TRBJ2-7; D call uncertain. Trimming shortened V by 3 bases and J by 5 bases, and 5 bases separated the two germline ends. Germline CDR1 is LGHNA and CDR2 is YSLEER. The CDR3 length is 11 residues.

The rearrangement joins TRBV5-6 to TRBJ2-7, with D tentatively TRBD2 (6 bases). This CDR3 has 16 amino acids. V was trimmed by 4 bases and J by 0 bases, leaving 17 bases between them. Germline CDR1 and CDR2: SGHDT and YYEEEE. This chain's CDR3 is CASSRGGLRPSYEQYF. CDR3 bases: TGTGCCAGCAGCCGGGGCGGACTACGCCCCTCCTACGAGCAGTACTTC.

CDR3 loop: CASRREGRGVGYGYTF. The DNA of the CDR3 is TGTGCCAGCAGGAGGGAGGGCCGGGGGGTAGGCTATGGCTACACCTTC. The V and J genes are TRBV2 and TRBJ1-2, with a possible D match to TRBD1 (5 bases). V was trimmed by 6 bases and J by 4 bases, leaving 21 bases between them. CDR1 is SNHLY, CDR2 FYNNEI, per germline. The CDR3 covers 16 residues.

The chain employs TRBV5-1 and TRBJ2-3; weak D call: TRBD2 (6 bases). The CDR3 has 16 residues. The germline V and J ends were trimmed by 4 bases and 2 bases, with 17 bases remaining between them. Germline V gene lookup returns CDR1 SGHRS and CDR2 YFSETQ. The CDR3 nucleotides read TGCGCCAGCAGCATAGCGGCCCGAAAGTACACAGATACGCAGTATTTT. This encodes CASSIAARKYTDTQYF.

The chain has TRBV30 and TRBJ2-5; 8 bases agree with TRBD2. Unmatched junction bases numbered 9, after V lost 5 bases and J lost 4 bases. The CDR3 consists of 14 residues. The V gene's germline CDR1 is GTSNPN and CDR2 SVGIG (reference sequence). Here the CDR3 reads CAWGLGSGGETQYF. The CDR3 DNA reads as TGTGCCTGGGGTCTGGGAAGCGGGGGAGAGACCCAGTACTTC.